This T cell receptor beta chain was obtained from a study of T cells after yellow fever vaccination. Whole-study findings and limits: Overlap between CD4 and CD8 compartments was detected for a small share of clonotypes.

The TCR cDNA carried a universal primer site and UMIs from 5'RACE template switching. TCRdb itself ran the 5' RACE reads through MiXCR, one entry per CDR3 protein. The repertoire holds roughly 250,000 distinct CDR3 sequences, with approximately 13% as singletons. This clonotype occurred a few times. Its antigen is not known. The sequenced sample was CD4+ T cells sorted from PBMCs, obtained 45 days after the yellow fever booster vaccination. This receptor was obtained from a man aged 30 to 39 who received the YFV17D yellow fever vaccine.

The CDR3 DNA reads as TGCAGTGGCGGAGCGGGAGGGGGAAATACGCAGTATTTT. It is translated as CSGGAGGGNTQYF. The chain is built from TRBV20-1 and TRBJ2-3; 10 nucleotides agree with TRBD2. The germline V gene encodes CDR1 DFQATT and CDR2 SNEGSKA (reference sequence). The V segment lost 7 bases and the J segment 7 bases; nucleotides outside the gene matches: 8. This CDR3 spans 13 amino acids.